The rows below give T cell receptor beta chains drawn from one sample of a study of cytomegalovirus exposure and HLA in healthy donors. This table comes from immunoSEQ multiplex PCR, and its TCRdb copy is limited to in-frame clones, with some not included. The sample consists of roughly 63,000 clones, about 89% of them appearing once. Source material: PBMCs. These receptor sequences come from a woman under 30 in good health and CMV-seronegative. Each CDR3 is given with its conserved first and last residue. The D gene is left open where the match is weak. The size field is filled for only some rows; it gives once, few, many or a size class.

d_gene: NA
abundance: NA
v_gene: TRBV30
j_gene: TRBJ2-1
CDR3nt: TGTGCCCTCGACAATTACAATGAGCAGTTCTTC
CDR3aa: CALDNYNEQFF

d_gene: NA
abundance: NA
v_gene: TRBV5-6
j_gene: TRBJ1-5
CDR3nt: TGTGCCAGCAGCTCCCTTACGGGTTCGGGTCAGCCCCAGCATTTT
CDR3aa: CASSSLTGSGQPQHF

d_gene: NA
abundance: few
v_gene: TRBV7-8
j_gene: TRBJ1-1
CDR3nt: TGTGCCAGCAGCTTCTTCCCAGAGAACACTGAAGCTTTCTTT
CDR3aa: CASSFFPENTEAFF

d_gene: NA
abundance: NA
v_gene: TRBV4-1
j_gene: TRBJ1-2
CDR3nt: TGCGCCAGCAGCCAAACCACCGGCGACGGGAACTATGGCTACACCTTC
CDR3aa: CASSQTTGDGNYGYTF

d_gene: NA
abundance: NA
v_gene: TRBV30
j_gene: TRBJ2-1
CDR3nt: TGTGCCTGGCGTACCTCCGGGATGAGGCGGTTCTTC
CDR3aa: CAWRTSGMRRFF

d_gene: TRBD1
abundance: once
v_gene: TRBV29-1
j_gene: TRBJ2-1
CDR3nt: TGCAGCGTTGAAACCCGAGGGGGCGGGTCGAGTGAGCAGTTCTTC
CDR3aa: CSVETRGGGSSEQFF

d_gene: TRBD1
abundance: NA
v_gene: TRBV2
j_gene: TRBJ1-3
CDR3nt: TGTGCCAGCGGGACAGGCAATGGAAACACCATATATTTT
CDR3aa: CASGTGNGNTIYF

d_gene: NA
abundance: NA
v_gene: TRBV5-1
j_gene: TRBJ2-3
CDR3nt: TGCGCCAGCAGCTTGAGAGCCGATACGCAGTATTTT
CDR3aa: CASSLRADTQYF

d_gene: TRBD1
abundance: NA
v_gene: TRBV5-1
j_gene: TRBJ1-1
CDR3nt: TGCGCCAGCAGCTTGGTCTGGGCCGGGACAGGGTGGTGGACTGAAGCTTTCTTT
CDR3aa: CASSLVWAGTGWWTEAFF

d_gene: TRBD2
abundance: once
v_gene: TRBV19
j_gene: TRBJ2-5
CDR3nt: TGTGCCAGTAGTATACAGGGGACTAGCGGGGTCCAAGAGACCCAGTACTTC
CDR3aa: CASSIQGTSGVQETQYF

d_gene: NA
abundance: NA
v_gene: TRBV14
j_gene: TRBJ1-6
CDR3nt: TGTGCCAGCCACACATGGCTCCCCCTCCACTTT
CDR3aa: CASHTWLPLHF

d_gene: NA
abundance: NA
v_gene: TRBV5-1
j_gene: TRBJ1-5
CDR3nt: TGCGCCAGCAGCTTGGGAGCTGCGGGCCAGCCCCAGCATTTT
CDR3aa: CASSLGAAGQPQHF

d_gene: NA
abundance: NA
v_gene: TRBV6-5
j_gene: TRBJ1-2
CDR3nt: TGTGCCAGCAGCGAGGGGAGGGAGTATGGCTACACCTTC
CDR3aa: CASSEGREYGYTF

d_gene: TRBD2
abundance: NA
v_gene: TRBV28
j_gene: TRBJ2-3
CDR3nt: TGTGCCAGCAGTTCCCCCCGGGGGGGGTCCACAGATACGCAGTATTTT
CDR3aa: CASSSPRGGSTDTQYF

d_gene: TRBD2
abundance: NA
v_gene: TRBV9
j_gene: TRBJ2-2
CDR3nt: TGTGCCAGCAGCGTAGGCGGGGGAGACCCCGGGGAGCTGTTTTTT
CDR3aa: CASSVGGGDPGELFF

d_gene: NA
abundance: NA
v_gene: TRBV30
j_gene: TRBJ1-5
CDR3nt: TGTGCCAGGGAAATTAGACAGGACCGTCCTCTCAATCAGCCCCAGCATTTT
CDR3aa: CAREIRQDRPLNQPQHF

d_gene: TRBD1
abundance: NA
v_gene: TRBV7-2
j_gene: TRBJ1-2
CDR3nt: TGTGCCAGCAGCTTAGCGCGGCAGGGGGCCGGTGGCTACACCTTC
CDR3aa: CASSLARQGAGGYTF

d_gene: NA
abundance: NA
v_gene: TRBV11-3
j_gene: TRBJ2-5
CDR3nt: TGTGCCAGCAGCTTAGATGGGCATGGAGAGACCCAGTACTTC
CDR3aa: CASSLDGHGETQYF

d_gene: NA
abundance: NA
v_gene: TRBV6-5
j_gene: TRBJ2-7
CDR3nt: TGTGCCAGCAGTAGAGACAGTCTTCGCGAGCAGTACTTC
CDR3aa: CASSRDSLREQYF

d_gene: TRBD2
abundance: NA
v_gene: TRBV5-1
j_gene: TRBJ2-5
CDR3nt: TGCGCCAGCAGCCCTACAAGCGGGGGGGAAGAGACCCAGTACTTC
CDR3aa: CASSPTSGGEETQYF

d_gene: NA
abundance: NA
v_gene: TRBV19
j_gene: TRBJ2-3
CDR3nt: TGTGCCAGTAGTGTAGGGGGACTATACACAGATACGCAGTATTTT
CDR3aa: CASSVGGLYTDTQYF

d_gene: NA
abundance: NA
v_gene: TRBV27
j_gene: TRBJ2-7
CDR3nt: TGTGCCAGCAGTTACAGGGCTCTCTACGAGCAGTACTTC
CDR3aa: CASSYRALYEQYF

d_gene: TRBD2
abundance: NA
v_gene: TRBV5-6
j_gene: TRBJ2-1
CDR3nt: TGTGCCAGCAGCTTACTAGCGGCCGGTGAGCAGTTCTTC
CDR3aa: CASSLLAAGEQFF

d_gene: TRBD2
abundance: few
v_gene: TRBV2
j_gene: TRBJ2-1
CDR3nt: TGTGCCAGCAGTGAACGCGGACTAGCGGGAGGGTACAATGAGCAGTTCTTC
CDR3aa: CASSERGLAGGYNEQFF

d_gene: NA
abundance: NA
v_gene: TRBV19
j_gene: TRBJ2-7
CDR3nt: TGTGCCAGTAGTAGAGGGGGCCGGGGGTTGGACGAGCAGTACTTC
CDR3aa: CASSRGGRGLDEQYF

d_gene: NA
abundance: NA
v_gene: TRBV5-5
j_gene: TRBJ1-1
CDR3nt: TGTGCCAGCAGACCTCAGGGGCTAGGGGAAGCTTTCTTT
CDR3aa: CASRPQGLGEAFF